Below are 9 T cell receptor beta chains sequenced from a single sample in a study of T-cell reconstitution after alpha-beta-depleted transplantation in children. Unique molecular identifiers were incorporated during preparation of the TCRbeta library. From the PCR reads, TCRdb called clonotypes with MiXCR, one entry per CDR3 protein. The sample comprises some 530,000 distinct CDR3 sequences, around an eighth of which are singletons, and about 5.6% rests with the top ten. Here the sequenced sample was PBMCs from the stem cell graft donor, taken from the stem cell graft. The receptors were gathered from a human donor who donated a stem cell graft to a child with combined immunodeficiency.

This clonotype was seen more than once but under ten times. The gene calls are TRBV27 and TRBJ2-7; 7 bases agree with TRBD2. CDR1 MNHEY and CDR2 SMNVEV come from the germline V gene (reference sequence). V was clipped by 6 bases and J by 6 bases; unmatched bases: 5. This CDR3 has 12 residues. The CDR3 sequence is CASSPWGGEQYF. The CDR3 nucleotides read TGTGCCAGCAGCCCATGGGGGGGCGAGCAGTACTTC.

This clonotype was recorded many times. This chain links TRBV5-1 with TRBJ2-7; unclear D gene. Trimming left V 0 bases short and J 4 bases short, with 17 bases between. The length of the CDR3 is 16 residues. Germline V gene lookup returns CDR1 SGHRS and CDR2 YFSETQ. CDR3 protein: CASSLALGFSGYEQYF. In DNA, the CDR3 is TGCGCCAGCAGCTTGGCCTTGGGATTCTCGGGTTACGAGCAGTACTTC.

The rearrangement joins TRBV12-3 or TRBV12-4 to TRBJ2-5; D is undetermined. Trimming cost V 0 bases and J 2 bases, with 13 bases left between them. The CDR3 totals 16 residues. CDR3 protein: CASSLANLAVQETQYF. The CDR3 DNA reads as TGTGCCAGCAGTTTAGCGAACTTGGCAGTACAAGAGACCCAGTACTTC.

V gene TRBV7-8 combines with J gene TRBJ2-3; 13 bases agree with TRBD2. Trimming cost V 5 bases and J 5 bases; bases outside gene matches: 1. Germline V gene data show CDR1 as SGHVS and CDR2 as FQNEAQ. The CDR3 runs to 14 residues. The CDR3 here is CASSGTSGVDTQYF. Here the CDR3 DNA reads TGTGCCAGCAGCGGGACTAGCGGGGTAGATACGCAGTATTTT.

This clonotype was recorded many times. The genes are TRBV5-1 and TRBJ1-1; D is unresolved. The CDR3 has 15 amino acids. Germline values: CDR1 SGHRS, CDR2 YFSETQ. The germline V and J ends were trimmed by 0 bases and 1 base, with 10 bases remaining between them. The CDR3 protein is CASSLGLGRNTEAFF. CDR3 in DNA: TGCGCCAGCAGCTTGGGACTTGGACGGAACACTGAAGCTTTCTTT.

The rearrangement uses TRBV2 and TRBJ2-3, with D perhaps assigned TRBD1 or TRBD2 (6 bases each). V lost 2 bases and J lost 9, with 18 bases in between. The CDR3 totals 15 residues. Germline V gene sequence: CDR1 SNHLY, CDR2 FYNNEI. The CDR3 sequence is CASSEMSGGAGTQYF. In DNA form, the CDR3 reads TGTGCCAGCAGTGAAATGAGTGGGGGCGCGGGAACGCAGTATTTT.

The chain uses TRBV5-6 and TRBJ1-2; D uncertain. The V gene's germline CDR1 is SGHDT and CDR2 YYEEEE. Between the trimmed V and J ends, which lost 5 bases and 3 bases, there was a span of 11 bases. The CDR3 runs to 13 residues. CDR3 in DNA: TGTGCCAGCAGTTTGACTGAAGACTATGGCTACACCTTC. Encoded protein: CASSLTEDYGYTF.

At least ten counts were recorded for this clonotype. This rearrangement joins TRBV6-5 to TRBJ2-3; the D call may be TRBD1 or TRBD2 (5 bases each). The CDR3 length is 14 residues. The germline gives CDR1 MNHEY, CDR2 SVGAGI. V was clipped by 4 bases and J by 3 bases, with 11 bases between them. CDR3 loop: CASSFGGETDTQYF. The DNA for the CDR3 is TGTGCCAGCAGTTTTGGGGGAGAGACAGATACGCAGTATTTT.

This clonotype was counted many times. The chain couples TRBV4-3 to TRBJ1-2; D gene ambiguous. V was shortened by 0 bases and J by 7 bases, with 18 bases between the two germline ends. CDR3 length: 16 amino acids. Germline V CDR1 and CDR2: LGHNA, YSLEER. The CDR3, as DNA: TGCGCCAGCAGCCAAGAGTACCCGGGCCAGCAACGTGGCTACACCTTC. Translating it yields CASSQEYPGQQRGYTF.